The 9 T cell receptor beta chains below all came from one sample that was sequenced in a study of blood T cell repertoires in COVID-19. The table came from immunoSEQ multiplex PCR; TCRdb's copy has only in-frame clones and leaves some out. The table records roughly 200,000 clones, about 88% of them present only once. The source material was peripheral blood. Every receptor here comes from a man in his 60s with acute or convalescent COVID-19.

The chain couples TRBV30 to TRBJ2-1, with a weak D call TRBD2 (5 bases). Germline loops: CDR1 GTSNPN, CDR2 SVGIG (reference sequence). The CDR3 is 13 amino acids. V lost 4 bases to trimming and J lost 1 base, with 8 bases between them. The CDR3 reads CAWTGLSYNEQFF. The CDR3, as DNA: TGTGCCTGGACCGGACTTTCCTACAATGAGCAGTTCTTC. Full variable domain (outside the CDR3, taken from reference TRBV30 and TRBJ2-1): SQTIHQWPATLVQPVGSPLSLECTVEGTSNPNLYWYRQAAGRGLQLLFYSVGIGQISSEVPQNLSASRPQDRQFILSSKKLLLSDSGFYLCAWTGLSYNEQFFGPGTRLTVL.

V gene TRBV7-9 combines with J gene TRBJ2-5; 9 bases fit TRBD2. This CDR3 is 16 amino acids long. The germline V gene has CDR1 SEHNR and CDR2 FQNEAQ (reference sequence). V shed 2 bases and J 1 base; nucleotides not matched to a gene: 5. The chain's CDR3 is CASSLILAGRQETQYF. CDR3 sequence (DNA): TGTGCCAGCAGCTTAATCCTAGCGGGGCGCCAAGAGACCCAGTACTTC.

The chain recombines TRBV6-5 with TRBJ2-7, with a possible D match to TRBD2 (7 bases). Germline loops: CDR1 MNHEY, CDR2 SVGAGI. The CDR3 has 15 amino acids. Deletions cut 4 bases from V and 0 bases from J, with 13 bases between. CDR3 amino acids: CASSFRGANSYEQYF. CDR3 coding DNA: TGTGCCAGCAGTTTCCGGGGGGCCAACTCCTACGAGCAGTACTTC.

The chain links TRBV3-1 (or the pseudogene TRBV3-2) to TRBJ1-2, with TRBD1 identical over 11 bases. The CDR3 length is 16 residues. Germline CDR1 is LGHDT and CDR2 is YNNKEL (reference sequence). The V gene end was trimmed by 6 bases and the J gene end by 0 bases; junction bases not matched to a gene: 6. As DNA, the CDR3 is TGTGCCAGCAGACGGACAGGGGGCGCATCTAACTATGGCTACACCTTC. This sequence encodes CASRRTGGASNYGYTF.

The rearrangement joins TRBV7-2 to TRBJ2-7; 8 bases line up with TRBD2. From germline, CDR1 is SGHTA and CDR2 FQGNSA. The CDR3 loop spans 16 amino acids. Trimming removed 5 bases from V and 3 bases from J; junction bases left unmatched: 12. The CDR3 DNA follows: TGTGCCAGCAGCCCCGGGGGGCGGGGGGCACTCTACGAGCAGTACTTC. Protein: CASSPGGRGALYEQYF.

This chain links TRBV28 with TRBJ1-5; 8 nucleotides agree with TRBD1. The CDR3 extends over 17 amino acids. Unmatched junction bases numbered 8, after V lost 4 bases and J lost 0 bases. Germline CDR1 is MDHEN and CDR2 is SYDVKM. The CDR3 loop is CASSSYTGGNSNQPQHF. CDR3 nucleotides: TGTGCCAGCAGTTCTTACACAGGGGGAAATAGCAATCAGCCCCAGCATTTT.

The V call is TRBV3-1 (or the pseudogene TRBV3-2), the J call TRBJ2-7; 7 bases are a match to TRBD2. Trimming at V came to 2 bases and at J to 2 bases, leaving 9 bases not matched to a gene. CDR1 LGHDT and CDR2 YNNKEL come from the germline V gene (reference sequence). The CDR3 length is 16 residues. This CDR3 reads CASSQLLGGTPYEQYF. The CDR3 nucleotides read TGTGCCAGCAGCCAACTCCTCGGGGGGACCCCCTACGAGCAGTACTTC.

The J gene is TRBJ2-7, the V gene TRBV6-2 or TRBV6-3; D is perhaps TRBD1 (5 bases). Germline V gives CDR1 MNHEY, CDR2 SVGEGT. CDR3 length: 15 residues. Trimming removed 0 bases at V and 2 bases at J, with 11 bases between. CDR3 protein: CASSYSGLGAYEQYF. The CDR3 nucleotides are TGTGCCAGCAGTTACTCGGGGCTAGGCGCCTACGAGCAGTACTTC.

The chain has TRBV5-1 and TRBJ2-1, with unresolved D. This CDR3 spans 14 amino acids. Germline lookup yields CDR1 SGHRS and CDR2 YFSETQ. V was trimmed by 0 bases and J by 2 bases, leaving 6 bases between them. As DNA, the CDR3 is TGCGCCAGCAGCTTGGATCCGGCCTACAATGAGCAGTTCTTC. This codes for CASSLDPAYNEQFF.